Given below is one TCR beta chain in context. The antigen remains unidentified. Measured with immunoSEQ multiplex PCR; TCRdb has only the in-frame clones, and not every one. The data contain 120,000 to 150,000 clones, about 90% of them singletons. These data originate in a study of T cell responses to AZD1222 COVID-19 vaccine. Study-wide results and caveats: There were mostly white British donors and more females than males, and clonal diversity was possibly underestimated. Baseline serostatus was positive in only a handful of AZD1222 recipients.

This material consisted of peripheral blood, taken 28 days after the second dose of the MenACWY control vaccine. The receptor was isolated from an adult who received the MenACWY meningococcal vaccine as a control.

The DNA of the CDR3 is TGCGCCAGCAGCCAAGATGGGACAGGGGTCACCGGGGAGCTGTTTTTT. Amino acid sequence: CASSQDGTGVTGELFF. The genes are TRBV4-1 and TRBJ2-2; TRBD1 matches 10 bases. This CDR3 contains 16 residues. The V and J ends lost 0 bases and 4 bases, in that order; junction bases with no gene match: 2. Germline lookup yields CDR1 MGHRA and CDR2 YSYEKL.